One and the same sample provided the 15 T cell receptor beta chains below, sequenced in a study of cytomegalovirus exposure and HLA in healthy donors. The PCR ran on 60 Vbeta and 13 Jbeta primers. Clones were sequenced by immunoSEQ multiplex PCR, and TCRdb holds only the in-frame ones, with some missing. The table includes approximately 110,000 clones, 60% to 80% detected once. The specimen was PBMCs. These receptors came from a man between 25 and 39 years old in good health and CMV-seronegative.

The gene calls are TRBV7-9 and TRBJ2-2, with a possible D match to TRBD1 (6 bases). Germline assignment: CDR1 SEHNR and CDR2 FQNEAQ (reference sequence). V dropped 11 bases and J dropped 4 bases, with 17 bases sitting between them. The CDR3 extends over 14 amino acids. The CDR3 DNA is TGTGCCGGGGTCTTCACAGGGACCACCGGGGAGCTGTTTTTT. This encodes CAGVFTGTTGELFF.

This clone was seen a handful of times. The CDR3 is CASLQPGGTIYF. CDR3 DNA sequence: TGTGCCAGCTTACAGCCGGGGGGGACCATATATTTT. The chain combines TRBV7-8 with TRBJ1-3; TRBD1 is a possible D gene (5 bases). The CDR3 length is 12 residues. V lost 8 bases to trimming and J lost 10 bases, with 15 bases between them. The germline V gene has CDR1 SGHVS and CDR2 FQNEAQ.

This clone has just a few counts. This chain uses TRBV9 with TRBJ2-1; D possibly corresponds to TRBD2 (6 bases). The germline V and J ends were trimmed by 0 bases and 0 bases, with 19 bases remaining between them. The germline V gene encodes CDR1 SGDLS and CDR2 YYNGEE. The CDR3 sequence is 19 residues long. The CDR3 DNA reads TGTGCCAGCAGCGTAGCAAGGGACTCGTTTGTGTTCTCCTACAATGAGCAGTTCTTC. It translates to CASSVARDSFVFSYNEQFF.

The CDR3 DNA reads TGTGCCAGTAGTCTACTGGGGGACAGGGGTAACAATGAGCAGTTCTTC. As protein: CASSLLGDRGNNEQFF. The chain has TRBV19 and TRBJ2-1; 10 bases are shared with TRBD1. CDR1 and CDR2 (germline): LNHDA, SQIVND (reference sequence). The trim removed 5 bases at V and 5 bases at J, leaving 9 bases unmatched. This CDR3 contains 16 residues.

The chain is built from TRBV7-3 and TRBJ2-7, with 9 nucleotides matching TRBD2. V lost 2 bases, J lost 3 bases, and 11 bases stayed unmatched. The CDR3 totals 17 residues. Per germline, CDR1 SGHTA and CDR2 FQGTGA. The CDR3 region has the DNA TGTGCCAGCAGCTTACCCCCTACTAGCGGGCCGTTCTACGAGCAGTACTTC. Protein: CASSLPPTSGPFYEQYF.

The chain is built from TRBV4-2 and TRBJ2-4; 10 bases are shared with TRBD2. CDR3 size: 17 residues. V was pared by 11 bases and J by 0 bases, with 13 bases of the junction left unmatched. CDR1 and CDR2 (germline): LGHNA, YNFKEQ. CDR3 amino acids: CASGTGLAGAAKNIQYF. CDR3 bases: TGTGCCTCAGGTACCGGGCTAGCGGGAGCAGCCAAAAACATTCAGTACTTC.

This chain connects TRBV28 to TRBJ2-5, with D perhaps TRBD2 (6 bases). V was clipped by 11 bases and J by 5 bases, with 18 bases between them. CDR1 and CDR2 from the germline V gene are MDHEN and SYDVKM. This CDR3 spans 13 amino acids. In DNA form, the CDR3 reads TGTGCCGCCCAACGGGAGATAAGGGAGACCCAGTACTTC. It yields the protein CAAQREIRETQYF.

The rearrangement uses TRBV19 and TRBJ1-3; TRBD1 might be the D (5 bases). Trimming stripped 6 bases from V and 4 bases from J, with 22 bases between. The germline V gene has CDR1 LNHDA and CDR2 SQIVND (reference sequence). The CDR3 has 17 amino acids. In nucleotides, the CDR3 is TGTGCCAGTAGCCCTACCGGAGGGGCATCGGAAGGAAACACCATATATTTT. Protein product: CASSPTGGASEGNTIYF.

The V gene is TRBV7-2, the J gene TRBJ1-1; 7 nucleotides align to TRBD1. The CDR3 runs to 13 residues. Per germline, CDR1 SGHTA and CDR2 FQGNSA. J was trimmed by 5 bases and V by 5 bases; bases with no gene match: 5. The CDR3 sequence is CASSRRGETEAFF. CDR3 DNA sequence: TGTGCCAGCAGCCGCAGGGGGGAGACTGAAGCTTTCTTT.

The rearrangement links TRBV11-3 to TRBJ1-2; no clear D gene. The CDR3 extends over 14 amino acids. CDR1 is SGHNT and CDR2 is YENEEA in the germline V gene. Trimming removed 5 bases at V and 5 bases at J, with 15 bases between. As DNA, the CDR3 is TGTGCCAGCAGCCCCACCGGGATTTATTATGGCTACACCTTC. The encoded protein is CASSPTGIYYGYTF.

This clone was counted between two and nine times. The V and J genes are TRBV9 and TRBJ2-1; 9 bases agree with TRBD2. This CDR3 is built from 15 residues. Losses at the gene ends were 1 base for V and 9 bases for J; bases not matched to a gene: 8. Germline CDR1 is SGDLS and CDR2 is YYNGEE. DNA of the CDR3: TGTGCCAGCAGCGTACAGGGGCGGGAGGGCGTTGAGCAGTTCTTC. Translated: CASSVQGREGVEQFF.

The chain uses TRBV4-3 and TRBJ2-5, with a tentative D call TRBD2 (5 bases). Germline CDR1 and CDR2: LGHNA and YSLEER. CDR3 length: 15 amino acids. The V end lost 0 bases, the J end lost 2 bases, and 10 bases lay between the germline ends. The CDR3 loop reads CASSQDRGGQETQYF. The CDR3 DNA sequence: TGCGCCAGCAGCCAAGATCGAGGCGGGCAAGAGACCCAGTACTTC.

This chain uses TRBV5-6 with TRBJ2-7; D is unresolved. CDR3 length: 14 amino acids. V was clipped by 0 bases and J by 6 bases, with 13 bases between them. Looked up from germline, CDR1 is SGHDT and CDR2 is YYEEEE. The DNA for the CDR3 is TGTGCCAGCAGCTTGGGGCGCCAGGTCCTCGAGCAGTACTTC. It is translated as CASSLGRQVLEQYF.

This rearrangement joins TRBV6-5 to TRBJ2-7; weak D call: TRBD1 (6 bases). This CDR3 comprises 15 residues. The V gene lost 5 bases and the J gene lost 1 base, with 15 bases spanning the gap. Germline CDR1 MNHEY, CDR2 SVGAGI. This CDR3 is CASSASGTSSYEQYF. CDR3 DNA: TGTGCCAGCAGTGCATCCGGGACAAGTTCCTACGAGCAGTACTTC.

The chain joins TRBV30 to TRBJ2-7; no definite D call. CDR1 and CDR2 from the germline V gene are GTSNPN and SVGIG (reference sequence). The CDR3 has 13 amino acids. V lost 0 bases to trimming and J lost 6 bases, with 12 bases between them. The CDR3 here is CAWSVESGSEQYF. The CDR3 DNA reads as TGTGCCTGGAGTGTAGAATCGGGTAGCGAGCAGTACTTC.